This TCR beta chain derives from a study of T cell responses to AZD1222 COVID-19 vaccine. Findings of the study overall: Baseline seropositives among AZD1222 recipients totaled only six or seven.

Here immunoSEQ multiplex PCR was the method, and the copy in TCRdb shows in-frame clones only, minus some. The sample consists of about 200,000 clones, over 85% of them appearing once. Turning to this clone: Its antigen remains unknown.

This CDR3 comprises 17 residues. V was pared by 4 bases and J by 2 bases, with 20 bases between. Germline V gene sequence: CDR1 MNHEY, CDR2 SMNVEV (reference sequence). This material consisted of peripheral blood, taken 28 days after the second AZD1222 dose. This chain links TRBV27 with TRBJ1-2; TRBD1 might be the D (6 bases). This TCR came from an adult who received the AZD1222 COVID-19 vaccine. CDR3 DNA: TGTGCCAGCAGTTCCGCACTCCGGCAGGGGAAGAACTATGGCTACACCTTC. This encodes CASSSALRQGKNYGYTF.